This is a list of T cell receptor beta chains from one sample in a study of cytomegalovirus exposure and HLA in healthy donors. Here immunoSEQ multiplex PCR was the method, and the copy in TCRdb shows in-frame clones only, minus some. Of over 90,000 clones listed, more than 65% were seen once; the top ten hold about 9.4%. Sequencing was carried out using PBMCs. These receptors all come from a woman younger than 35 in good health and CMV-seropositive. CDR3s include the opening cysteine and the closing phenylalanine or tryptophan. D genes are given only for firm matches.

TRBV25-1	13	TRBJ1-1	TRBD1	CASYRTGDTEAFF
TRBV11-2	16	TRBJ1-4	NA	CASSLDMSGFNEKLFF
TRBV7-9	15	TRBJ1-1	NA	CASPPHTGGGTEAFF
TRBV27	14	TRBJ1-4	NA	CASSLTGYNEKLFF
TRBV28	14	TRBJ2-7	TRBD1	CASDVQGGNYEQYF
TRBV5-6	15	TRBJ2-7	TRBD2	CASSLGRRGSSEQYF
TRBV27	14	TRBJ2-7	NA	CASSSAGVGIEQYF
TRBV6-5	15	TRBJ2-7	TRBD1	CASSYRTGSSYEQYF
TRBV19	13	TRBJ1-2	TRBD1	CASNRGVRSGYTF
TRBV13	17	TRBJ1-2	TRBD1	CASSLRRTGGEEGGYTF
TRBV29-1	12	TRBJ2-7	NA	CQAGTIEGEQYF
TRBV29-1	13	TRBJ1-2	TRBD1	CSVGGQGHYGYTF
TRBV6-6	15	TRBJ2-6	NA	CASSYGPAGANVLTF
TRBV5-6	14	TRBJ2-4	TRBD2	CATNSGRGKNIQYF
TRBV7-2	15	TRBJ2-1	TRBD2	CASSLTSGAYNEQFF
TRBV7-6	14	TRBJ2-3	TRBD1	CASSRQGPPDTQYF
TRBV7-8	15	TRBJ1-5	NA	CASSLQGASAQPQHF
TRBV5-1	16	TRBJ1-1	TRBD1	CASSLEYRGSGTEAFF
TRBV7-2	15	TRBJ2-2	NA	CASSLAGGNTGELFF
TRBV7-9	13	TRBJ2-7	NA	CASSLVQGGEQYF
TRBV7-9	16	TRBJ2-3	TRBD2	CASSLEESGRYDTQYF
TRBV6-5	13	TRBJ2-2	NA	CASRDLGTGELFF
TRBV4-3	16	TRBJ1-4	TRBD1	CASSQDARQGYEKLFF
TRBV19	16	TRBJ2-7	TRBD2	CASSIDTASGRGEQYF
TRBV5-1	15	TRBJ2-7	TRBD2	CASSLVRGGTYEQYF
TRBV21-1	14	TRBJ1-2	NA	CASSKERADYGYTF